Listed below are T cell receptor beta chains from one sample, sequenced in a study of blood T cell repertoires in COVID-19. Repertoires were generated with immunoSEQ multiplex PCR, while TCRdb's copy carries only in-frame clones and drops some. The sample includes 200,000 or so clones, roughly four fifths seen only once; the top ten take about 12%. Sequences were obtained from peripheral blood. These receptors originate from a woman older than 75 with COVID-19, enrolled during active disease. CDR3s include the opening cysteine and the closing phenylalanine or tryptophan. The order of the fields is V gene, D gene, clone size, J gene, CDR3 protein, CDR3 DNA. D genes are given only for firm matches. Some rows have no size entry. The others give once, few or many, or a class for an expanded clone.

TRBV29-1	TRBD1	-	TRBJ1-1	CSVEGRTGGNTEAFF	TGCAGCGTTGAGGGGAGGACAGGCGGGAACACTGAAGCTTTCTTT
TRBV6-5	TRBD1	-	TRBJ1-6	CASSRNRGPRSPLHF	TGTGCCAGCAGCCGTAACAGGGGGCCAAGATCACCCCTCCACTTT
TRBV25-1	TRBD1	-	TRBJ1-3	CASSGGQGHRNTIYF	TGTGCCAGCAGTGGAGGACAGGGCCATCGGAACACCATATATTTT
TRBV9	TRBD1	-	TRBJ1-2	CASSGTGNYGYTF	TGTGCCAGCAGCGGGACAGGGAACTATGGCTACACCTTC
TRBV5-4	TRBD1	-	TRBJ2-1	CASSFSSGQSTYNEQFF	TGTGCCAGCAGCTTTTCCTCGGGACAGTCGACCTACAATGAGCAGTTCTTC
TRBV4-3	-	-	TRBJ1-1	CASSQDLRSGDALDF	TGCGCCAGCAGCCAAGATCTTAGGTCAGGGGACGCCTTGGACTTT
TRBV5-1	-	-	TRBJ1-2	CASSINAGNDGYTF	TGCGCCAGCAGCATAAACGCAGGGAATGATGGCTACACCTTC
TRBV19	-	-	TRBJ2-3	CASRWGGATDTQYF	TGTGCCAGTAGATGGGGGGGGGCGACAGATACGCAGTATTTT
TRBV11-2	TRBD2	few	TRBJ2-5	CASSPTSGETQYF	TGTGCCAGCAGCCCAACTAGCGGAGAGACCCAGTACTTC
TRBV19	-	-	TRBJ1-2	CASSHGHLYGYTF	TGTGCCAGTAGCCATGGACACCTCTATGGCTACACCTTC
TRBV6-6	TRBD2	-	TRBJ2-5	CASSYFYREAQYF	TGTGCCAGCAGTTACTTCTATCGGGAGGCCCAGTACTTC
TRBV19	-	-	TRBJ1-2	CASKGQAGNYGYTF	TGTGCCAGTAAGGGTCAGGCGGGGAACTATGGCTACACCTTC
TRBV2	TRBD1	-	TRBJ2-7	CASSAYRDSWGQYF	TGTGCCAGCAGTGCGTACAGGGACAGCTGGGGGCAGTACTTC
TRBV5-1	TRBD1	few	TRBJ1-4	CASSSRQGGEKLFF	TGCGCCAGCAGCTCCAGACAGGGTGGTGAAAAACTGTTTTTT
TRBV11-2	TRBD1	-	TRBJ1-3	CASSSGQAHRSGNTIYF	TGTGCCAGCAGCTCGGGACAGGCCCACCGGTCTGGAAACACCATATATTTT
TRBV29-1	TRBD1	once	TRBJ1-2	CSASDRGAVGYTF	TGCAGCGCCTCCGACAGGGGGGCAGTTGGCTACACCTTC
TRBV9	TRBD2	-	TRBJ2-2	CASSVLAGGRTGELFF	TGTGCCAGCAGCGTCCTAGCGGGAGGGCGTACCGGGGAGCTGTTTTTT
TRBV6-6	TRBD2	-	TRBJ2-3	CASSYAGGPADTQYF	TGTGCCAGCAGTTACGCGGGAGGGCCGGCAGATACGCAGTATTTT
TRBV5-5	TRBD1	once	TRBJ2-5	CASSLDRGWETQYF	TGTGCCAGCAGCTTGGACAGGGGATGGGAGACCCAGTACTTC
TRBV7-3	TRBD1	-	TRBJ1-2	CASSNFPGQKSYGYTF	TGTGCCAGCAGCAACTTCCCGGGACAGAAAAGCTATGGCTACACCTTC
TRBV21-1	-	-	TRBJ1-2	CASSLMPGTDYGYTF	TGTGCCAGCAGCTTAATGCCCGGGACAGACTATGGCTACACCTTC
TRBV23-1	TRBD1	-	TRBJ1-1	CASSRDRGLCAFF	TGCGCCAGCAGCCGGGACAGGGGGTTGTGCGCTTTCTTT
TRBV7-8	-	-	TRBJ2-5	CASSLGGGRTIQETQYF	TGTGCCAGCAGCTTAGGAGGTGGGAGGACAATCCAAGAGACCCAGTACTTC
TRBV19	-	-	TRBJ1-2	CASSPVGNPNYGYTF	TGTGCCAGTAGCCCCGTCGGGAACCCTAACTATGGCTACACCTTC
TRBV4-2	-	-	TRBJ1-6	CASSQDLSAPLHF	TGTGCCAGCAGCCAAGACCTGAGCGCACCCCTCCACTTT
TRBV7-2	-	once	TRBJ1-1	CASSLGIGDEAFF	TGTGCCAGCAGCTTAGGGATAGGAGACGAAGCTTTCTTT
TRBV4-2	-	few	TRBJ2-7	CASSQDGYEQYF	TGTGCCAGCAGCCAAGACGGCTACGAGCAGTACTTC
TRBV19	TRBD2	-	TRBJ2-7	CASSMSGGRFHEQYF	TGTGCCAGTAGTATGTCGGGCGGGAGGTTTCACGAGCAGTACTTC
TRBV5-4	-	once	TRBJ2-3	CASSSRDKGGADTQYF	TGTGCCAGCAGCTCAAGGGACAAGGGCGGCGCAGATACGCAGTATTTT